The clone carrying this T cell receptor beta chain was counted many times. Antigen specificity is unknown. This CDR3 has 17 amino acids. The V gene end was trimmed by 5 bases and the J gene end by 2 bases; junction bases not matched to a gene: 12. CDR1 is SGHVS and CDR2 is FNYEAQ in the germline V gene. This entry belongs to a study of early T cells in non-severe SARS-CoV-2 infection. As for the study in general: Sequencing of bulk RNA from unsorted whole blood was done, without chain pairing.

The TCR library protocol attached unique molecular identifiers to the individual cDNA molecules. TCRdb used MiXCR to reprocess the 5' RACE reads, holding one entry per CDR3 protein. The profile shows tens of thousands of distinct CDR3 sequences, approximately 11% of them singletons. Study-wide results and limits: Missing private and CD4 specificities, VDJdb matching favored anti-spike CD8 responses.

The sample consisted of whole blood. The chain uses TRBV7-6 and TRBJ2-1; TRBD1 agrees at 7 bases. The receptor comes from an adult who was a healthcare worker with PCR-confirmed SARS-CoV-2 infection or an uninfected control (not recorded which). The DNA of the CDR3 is TGTGCCAGCAGCCTCGGAATTGGGGGACAGACCTACAATGAGCAGTTCTTC. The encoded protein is CASSLGIGGQTYNEQFF.